Following are 23 T cell receptor beta chains from one sample sequenced in a study of T cells in Graves' hyperthyroidism and ophthalmopathy. The TCR beta CDR3 regions underwent amplification using RNA transcripts as the source. The primer set for the first-round RT-PCR of the TCR CDR3 was HTBI. One entry per CDR3 protein results from TCRdb running MiXCR on the multiplex PCR reads. The data hold hundreds of thousands of distinct CDR3 sequences, with roughly a sixth observed a single time. Source material: blood. The receptors here all came from a woman in her forties or fifties with Graves' hyperthyroidism that later progressed to Graves' ophthalmopathy.

This clonotype has ten or more counts. The chain carries TRBV6-1 and TRBJ1-5; D not resolved. The CDR3 is 15 amino acids. V lost 6 bases and J 0 bases, leaving 12 bases between the germline ends. Germline V CDR1 and CDR2: MNHNS, SASEGT. CDR3 region: CASRSDNYSNQPQHF. The CDR3 DNA reads TGTGCCAGCAGGTCAGACAACTATAGCAATCAGCCCCAGCATTTT.

CDR3 bases: TGTGCCAGCAGTTTAGTGGGCGGGTTCGTTACTAGCACAGATACGCAGTATTTT. The encoded protein is CASSLVGGFVTSTDTQYF. This sequence joins TRBV27 and TRBJ2-3; D is possibly TRBD2 (5 bases). The CDR3 is 18 amino acids. Germline CDR1 is MNHEY and CDR2 is SMNVEV (reference sequence). V lost 2 bases to trimming and J lost 0 bases, with 18 bases between them.

This clonotype showed up many times. V usage is TRBV11-3 and J usage is TRBJ1-1, with D possibly TRBD1 on 6 matching bases. The CDR3 totals 14 residues. The germline V gene has CDR1 SGHNT and CDR2 YENEEA. Trimming removed 5 bases at V and 4 bases at J, with 14 bases between. The CDR3 sequence is CASSRTGRGTEAFF. CDR3 in DNA: TGTGCCAGCAGCCGAACAGGGCGCGGCACTGAAGCTTTCTTT.

This clonotype has a count of ten or more. The chain joins TRBV7-3 to TRBJ2-5; D might be TRBD2 (7 bases). Germline lookup yields CDR1 SGHTA and CDR2 FQGTGA. The CDR3 covers 17 residues. Between the trimmed V and J ends, which lost 5 bases and 3 bases, there was a span of 22 bases. The CDR3 DNA reads TGTGCCAGCAGCCTCTCGGGCGGGGGCGCCCCAGAAGAGACCCAGTACTTC. Its protein product is CASSLSGGGAPEETQYF.

The V gene is TRBV28, the J gene TRBJ2-3; D may match TRBD1 or TRBD2 (6 bases each). The CDR3 sequence is 13 residues long. Trimming stripped 7 bases from V and 6 bases from J, with 14 bases between. In germline, CDR1 is MDHEN, CDR2 SYDVKM. The CDR3 region has the DNA TGTGCCAGCATAGGGGGAGGAACGGATACGCAGTATTTT. As protein: CASIGGGTDTQYF.

This clonotype has at least ten counts. The junction differs from germline at one of its ends, possibly a read error. V and J are TRBV5-1 and TRBJ1-1, with unresolved D. Per the germline V gene, CDR1 is SGHRS and CDR2 is YFSETQ. The CDR3 has 14 residues. CDR3: CASSLIGLNTEAFF. As DNA, the CDR3 is TGTGCCAGCAGCTTGATAGGGCTGAACACTGAAGCTTTCTTT.

V and J are TRBV7-9 and TRBJ2-1; 9 nucleotides match TRBD2. V lost 5 bases, J lost 0 bases, and 11 bases stayed unmatched. Germline values: CDR1 SEHNR, CDR2 FQNEAQ (reference sequence). The CDR3 consists of 18 residues. The CDR3 bases are TGTGCCAGCAGCCCGACGGCTAGCGGGGCGAGCTCCTACAATGAGCAGTTCTTC. It codes for CASSPTASGASSYNEQFF.

The table lists this clonotype with many counts. The chain has TRBV27 and TRBJ1-5, with TRBD1 matching over 11 bases. J lost 1 base, V lost 7 bases, and 12 bases had no gene match. CDR3 length equals 18 residues. The V gene's germline CDR1 is MNHEY and CDR2 SMNVEV (reference sequence). CDR3 region: CASKRTPGQGVSNQPQHF. The CDR3 bases are TGTGCCAGCAAACGTACTCCGGGACAGGGGGTGAGCAATCAGCCCCAGCATTTT.

This clonotype was counted between two and nine times. This chain joins TRBV6-1 and TRBJ2-1; 8 bases map to TRBD2. Per germline, CDR1 MNHNS and CDR2 SASEGT. The junction had 14 bases not matched to a gene; V was cut back by 7 bases and J by 0 bases. The CDR3 is 18 amino acids. The CDR3 loop is CASKVSDYGGGSYNEQFF. The CDR3 bases are TGTGCCAGCAAAGTTTCTGACTACGGGGGGGGCTCCTACAATGAGCAGTTCTTC.

The rearrangement joins TRBV2 to TRBJ1-3; D remains ambiguous. This CDR3 has 15 residues. The V gene's germline CDR1 is SNHLY and CDR2 FYNNEI. The V end lost 3 bases, the J end lost 0 bases, and 9 bases lay between the germline ends. The chain's CDR3 is CASSDDPFSGNTIYF. CDR3 bases: TGTGCCAGCAGTGACGATCCCTTCTCTGGAAACACCATATATTTT.

This clonotype has just a few counts. V and J are TRBV19 and TRBJ2-5; 7 bases match TRBD1. The length of the CDR3 is 15 residues. Germline-derived CDR1 and CDR2 are LNHDA and SQIVND (reference sequence). V lost 5 bases and J lost 4; bases outside the gene matches: 10. The CDR3 reads CASSLQPDRRETQYF. Written as DNA, the CDR3 is TGTGCCAGTAGTCTCCAGCCGGACAGGAGAGAGACCCAGTACTTC. The whole variable domain, filled in from reference TRBV19 and TRBJ2-5, reads DGGITQSPKYLFRKEGQNVTLSCEQNLNHDAMYWYRQDPGQGLRLIYYSQIVNDFQKGDIAEGYSVSREKKESFPLTVTSAQKNPTAFYLCASSLQPDRRETQYFGPGTRLLVL.

The rearrangement uses TRBV27 and TRBJ1-2, with no clear D. Per the germline V gene, CDR1 is MNHEY and CDR2 is SMNVEV (reference sequence). CDR3 length: 14 residues. Trimming took 4 bases from V and 1 from J, leaving 10 bases between them. CDR3 amino acids: CASSSPGFNYGYTF. The CDR3, as DNA: TGTGCCAGCAGTTCCCCGGGATTTAACTATGGCTACACCTTC.

This clonotype was counted at least ten times. V usage is TRBV2 and J usage is TRBJ2-3; weak D call: TRBD1 (7 bases). This CDR3 spans 14 amino acids. Trimming took off 10 bases at V and 6 bases at J, with 20 bases between the two ends. Per the germline V gene, CDR1 is SNHLY and CDR2 is FYNNEI. CDR3 sequence: CAKTRQGAGDTQYF. The CDR3 nucleotides read TGTGCCAAAACTCGACAGGGCGCGGGGGATACGCAGTATTTT.

This clonotype was recorded a few times. The gene calls are TRBV29-1 and TRBJ2-7, with a weak D call TRBD1 (6 bases). Trimming left V 4 bases short and J 3 bases short, with 16 bases between. The CDR3 is 14 residues long. Germline V CDR1 and CDR2: SQVTM, ANQGSEA. As DNA, the CDR3 is TGCAGCGTTGCCCCCGAGACAGGATTCTACGAGCAGTACTTC. It yields the protein CSVAPETGFYEQYF.

This clonotype was detected a few times. J is TRBJ1-5 and V is TRBV6-1; TRBD1 is a possible D gene (5 bases). Germline CDR1 reads MNHNS; CDR2 reads SASEGT. With 5 bases removed from V and 11 bases from J, the gap between germline ends came to 19 bases. The CDR3 is 14 amino acids. For the CDR3, the DNA is TGTGCCAGCAGTCCGGGGACGGTCCGAGGAGCCCAGCATTTT. Amino acids: CASSPGTVRGAQHF.

This clonotype was counted a few times. The V gene is TRBV7-9, the J gene TRBJ2-7; 9 nucleotides match TRBD1. V lost 0 bases and J lost 5; bases outside the gene matches: 5. Germline-derived CDR1 and CDR2 are SEHNR and FQNEAQ (reference sequence). The length of the CDR3 is 15 residues. CDR3 region: CASSLAQGASNEQYF. DNA for the CDR3: TGTGCCAGCAGCTTAGCACAGGGGGCGTCAAACGAGCAGTACTTC.

In its sample, this clonotype was seen a few times. V usage is TRBV7-9 and J usage is TRBJ1-2; the match to TRBD1 covers 7 bases. CDR3 length: 13 amino acids. Germline V gene data show CDR1 as SEHNR and CDR2 as FQNEAQ (reference sequence). The V segment lost 5 bases and the J segment 4 bases; nucleotides outside the gene matches: 4. CDR3 protein: CASSKGQTYGYTF. The CDR3 DNA reads as TGTGCCAGCAGCAAGGGACAGACCTATGGCTACACCTTC.

V usage is TRBV14 and J usage is TRBJ2-2, with TRBD1 as a possible D gene (5 bases). V lost 3 bases, J lost 0 bases, and 8 bases lay in between. Germline V lookup: CDR1 SGHDN, CDR2 FVKESK. The CDR3 runs to 15 residues. This chain's CDR3 is CASSQGLANTGELFF. The CDR3 coding sequence is TGTGCCAGCAGCCAGGGGCTGGCGAACACCGGGGAGCTGTTTTTT.

This clonotype was seen more than once but under ten times. CDR3: CASRRTGAPPMGETQYF. The DNA of the CDR3 is TGCGCCAGCAGACGGACGGGGGCACCCCCGATGGGAGAGACCCAGTACTTC. The genes are TRBV5-1 and TRBJ2-5; D possibly matches TRBD1 or TRBD2 (6 bases each). V gave up 5 bases and J gave up 4 bases, with 24 bases separating them. This CDR3 is built from 17 residues. CDR1 is SGHRS, CDR2 YFSETQ, per germline.

Turning to this clonotype: Mismatch with germline at one junction end may stem from a read error. The chain carries TRBV5-4 and TRBJ1-1; 7 positions agree with TRBD1. The germline CDR1 and CDR2 sequences are SGHNT and YYREEE (reference sequence). The CDR3 spans 18 residues. Here the CDR3 DNA reads TGTGCCAGCAGCTTGGATCCACAGGGGAGGATGTGGAACGCTGAAGCTTTCTTT. Its translation: CASSLDPQGRMWNAEAFF. The full variable domain, rest sourced from reference TRBV5-4 and TRBJ1-1, is ETGVTQSPTHLIKTRGQQVTLRCSSQSGHNTVSWYQQALGQGPQFIFQYYREEENGRGNFPPRFSGLQFPNYSSELNVNALELDDSALYLCASSLDPQGRMWNAEAFFGQGTRLTVV.

The gene calls are TRBV5-1 and TRBJ2-4, with 8 bases identical to TRBD1. The CDR3 sequence is 14 residues long. Germline CDR1 is SGHRS and CDR2 is YFSETQ. V gave up 6 bases and J gave up 9 bases; unmatched junction bases: 11. CDR3 in amino acids: CASTLGQDGGIQYF. The CDR3 region has the DNA TGCGCCAGCACGCTGGGACAGGATGGGGGCATTCAGTACTTC.

The rearrangement uses TRBV27 and TRBJ2-1; D might be TRBD1 or TRBD2, each matching 5 bases. Germline loops: CDR1 MNHEY, CDR2 SMNVEV (reference sequence). Trimming removed 4 bases from V and 3 bases from J, with 13 bases in between. CDR3 size: 15 residues. CDR3: CASSYRDGDYNEQFF. CDR3 in DNA: TGTGCCAGCAGTTACCGGGACGGAGACTACAATGAGCAGTTCTTC.

Only a few counts were recorded for this clonotype. The V and J genes are TRBV19 and TRBJ2-1; D unresolved. Germline CDR1 LNHDA, CDR2 SQIVND (reference sequence). V lost 1 base and J 0 bases, leaving 7 bases between the germline ends. This CDR3 comprises 15 residues. CDR3 nucleotides: TGTGCCAGTAGTATAGGACGGGCCTCCTACAATGAGCAGTTCTTC. It specifies CASSIGRASYNEQFF.